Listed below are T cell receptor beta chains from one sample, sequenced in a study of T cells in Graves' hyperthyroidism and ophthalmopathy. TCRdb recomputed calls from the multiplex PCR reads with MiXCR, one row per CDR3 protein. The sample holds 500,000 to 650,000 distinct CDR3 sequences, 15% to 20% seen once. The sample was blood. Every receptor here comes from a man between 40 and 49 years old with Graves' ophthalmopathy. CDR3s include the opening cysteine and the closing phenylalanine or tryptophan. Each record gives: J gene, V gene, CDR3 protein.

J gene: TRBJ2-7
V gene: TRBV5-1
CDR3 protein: CASSSTGGAYEQYF

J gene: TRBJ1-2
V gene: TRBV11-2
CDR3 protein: CASSPPARVGYTF

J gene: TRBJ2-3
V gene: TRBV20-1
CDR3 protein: CSARQNRGRSTDTQYF

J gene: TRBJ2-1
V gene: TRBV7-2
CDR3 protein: CASSGTGTSVYNEQFF

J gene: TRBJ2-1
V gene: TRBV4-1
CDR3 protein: CASISTPYGDNEQFF

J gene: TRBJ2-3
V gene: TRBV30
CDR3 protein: CAWSVRGLPLTDTQYF

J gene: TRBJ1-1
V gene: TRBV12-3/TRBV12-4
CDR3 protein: CASRLTGGTEAFF

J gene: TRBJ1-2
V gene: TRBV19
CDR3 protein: CASSPTIGLLTF

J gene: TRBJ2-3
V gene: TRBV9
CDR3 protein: CASSVDRGKDTQYF

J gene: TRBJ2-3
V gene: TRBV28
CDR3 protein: CASSSPTGSTDTQYF

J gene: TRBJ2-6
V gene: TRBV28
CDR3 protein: CASSIIAGANVLTF

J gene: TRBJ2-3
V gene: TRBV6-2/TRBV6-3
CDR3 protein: CASTRSTDTQYF

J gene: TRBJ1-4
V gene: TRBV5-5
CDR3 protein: CASSSLDRAEKLFF

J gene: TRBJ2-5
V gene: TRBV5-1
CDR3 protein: CASTLNAGVRETQYF

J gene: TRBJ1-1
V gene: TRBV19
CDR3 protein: CASSSRQIGGKNTEAFF

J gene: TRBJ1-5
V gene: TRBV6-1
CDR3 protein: CASSESGTGGLQPQHF

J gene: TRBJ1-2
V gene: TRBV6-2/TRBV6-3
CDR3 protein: CASSYNRDTYGYTF

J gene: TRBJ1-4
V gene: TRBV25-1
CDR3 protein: CASSPLGGDEKLFF

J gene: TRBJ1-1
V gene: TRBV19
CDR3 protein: CASSIRRATEAFF

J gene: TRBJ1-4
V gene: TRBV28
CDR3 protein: CASKGGPTGINEKLFF

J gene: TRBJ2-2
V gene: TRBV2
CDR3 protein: CATGQAGGGELFF

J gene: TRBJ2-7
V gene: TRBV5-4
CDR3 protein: CASSRRSGRRREQYF

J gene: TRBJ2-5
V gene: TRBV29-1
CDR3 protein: CSVGVSGYEGETQYF

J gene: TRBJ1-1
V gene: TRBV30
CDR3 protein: CAWRQLDGEAFF

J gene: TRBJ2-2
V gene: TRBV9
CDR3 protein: CASSVAGTNTGELFF

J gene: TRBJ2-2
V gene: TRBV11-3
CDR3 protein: CASSLGGTTGELFF

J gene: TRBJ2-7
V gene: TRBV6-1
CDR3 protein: CASSPHMSYEQYF

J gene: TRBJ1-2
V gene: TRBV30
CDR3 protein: CAEDRTYGYTF

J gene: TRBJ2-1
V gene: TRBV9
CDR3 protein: CASSRGAIRNEQFF

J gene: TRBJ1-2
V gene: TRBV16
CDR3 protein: CASSQRQGGAYGYTF

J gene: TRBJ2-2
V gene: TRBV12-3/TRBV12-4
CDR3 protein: CASSFGLAGGGSGELFF

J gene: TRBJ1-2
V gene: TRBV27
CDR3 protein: CASSSVTGGVGYGYTF

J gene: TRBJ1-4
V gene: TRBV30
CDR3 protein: CAWSVHGEKLFF

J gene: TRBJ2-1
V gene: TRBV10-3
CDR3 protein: CAITQTGGGSSSYNEQFF

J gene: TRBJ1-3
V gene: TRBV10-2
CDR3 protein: CASSAQTGGSGNTIYF

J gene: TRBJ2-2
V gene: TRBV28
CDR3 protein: CASSLGPKLATGELFF

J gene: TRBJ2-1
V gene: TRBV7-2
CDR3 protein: CASSARLVVNEQFF

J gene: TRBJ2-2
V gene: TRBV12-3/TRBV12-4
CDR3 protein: CASQPGTGASGELFF

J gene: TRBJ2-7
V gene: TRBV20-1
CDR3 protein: CSAKSLGDPSYEQYF

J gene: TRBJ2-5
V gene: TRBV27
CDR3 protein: CASSPQTGGGETQYF